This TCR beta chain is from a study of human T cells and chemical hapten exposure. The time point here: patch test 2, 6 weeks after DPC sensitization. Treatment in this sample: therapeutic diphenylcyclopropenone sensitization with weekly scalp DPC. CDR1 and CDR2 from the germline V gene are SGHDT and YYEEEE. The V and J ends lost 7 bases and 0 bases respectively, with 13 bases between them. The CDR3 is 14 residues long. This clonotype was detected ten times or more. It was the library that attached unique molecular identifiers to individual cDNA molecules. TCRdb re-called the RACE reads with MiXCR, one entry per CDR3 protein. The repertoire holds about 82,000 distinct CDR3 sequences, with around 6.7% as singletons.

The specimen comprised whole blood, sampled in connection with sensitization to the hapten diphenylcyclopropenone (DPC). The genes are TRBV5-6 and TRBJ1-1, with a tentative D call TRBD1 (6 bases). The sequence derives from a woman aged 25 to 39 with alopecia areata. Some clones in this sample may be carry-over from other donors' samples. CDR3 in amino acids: CASGMTGMNTEAFF. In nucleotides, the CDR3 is TGTGCCAGCGGTATGACAGGAATGAACACTGAAGCTTTCTTT.